Below, 12 T cell receptor beta chains from the same sample are listed, as sequenced in a study of blood T cell repertoires in COVID-19. TCRdb's copy holds only in-frame clones and misses some; the assay was immunoSEQ multiplex PCR. This sample carries some 240,000 clones, nearly 90% of them seen once, and the ten largest clones take approximately 4.6%. The sequenced material came from peripheral blood. The source of these receptors is a woman in her thirties or forties who had recovered from COVID-19.

The V and J genes are TRBV18 and TRBJ2-3; D may be TRBD1 (5 bases). There are 15 residues in the CDR3. V gave up 3 bases and J gave up 1 base, with 11 bases separating them. CDR1 is KGHSH, CDR2 LQKENI, per germline. The CDR3 sequence: CASSPSVQGTDTQYF. CDR3 DNA sequence: TGTGCCAGCTCACCTTCCGTACAGGGCACAGATACGCAGTATTTT.

The V gene is TRBV7-9, the J gene TRBJ1-6; D perhaps matches TRBD1 (6 bases). Trimming took 5 bases from V and 10 from J, leaving 12 bases between them. The CDR3 spans 13 residues. The germline V gene has CDR1 SEHNR and CDR2 FQNEAQ (reference sequence). CDR3 in DNA: TGTGCCAGCAGCGAAACCGGGACATCACCCCTCCACTTT. Translated: CASSETGTSPLHF. The complete variable domain, with remaining parts taken from reference TRBV7-9 and TRBJ1-6, reads DTGVSQNPRHKITKRGQNVTFRCDPISEHNRLYWYRQTLGQGPEFLTYFQNEAQLEKSRLLSDRFSAERPKGSFSTLEIQRTEQGDSAMYLCASSETGTSPLHFGNGTRLTVT.

Worth noting for this clone: Other DNA sequences from this sample encode an identical CDR3 as well. The chain joins TRBV11-3 to TRBJ1-1, with TRBD1 identical over 9 bases. This CDR3 contains 14 residues. CDR1 and CDR2 (germline): SGHNT, YENEEA. V lost 5 bases to trimming and J lost 3 bases; unmatched junction nucleotides: 4. CDR3 protein: CASSLGQGYTEAFF. CDR3 DNA sequence: TGTGCCAGCAGCCTTGGACAGGGGTACACTGAAGCTTTCTTT.

The gene calls are TRBV6-2 or TRBV6-3 and TRBJ1-2; D gene unclear. Germline V CDR1 and CDR2: MNHEY, SVGEGT. The CDR3 loop spans 14 amino acids. Trimming took 0 bases from V and 12 from J, leaving 17 bases between them. The CDR3 is CASSYSNQRGGHTF. As DNA, the CDR3 is TGTGCCAGCAGTTACTCGAATCAGCGGGGAGGCCACACCTTC.

This clone showed up just once. V usage is TRBV4-3 and J usage is TRBJ2-1; D not resolved. Germline V gene sequence: CDR1 LGHNA, CDR2 YSLEER. V shed 0 bases and J shed 6 bases, with 12 bases lying between them. The CDR3 runs to 15 residues. DNA of the CDR3: TGCGCCAGCAGCCAAGATCCACTAATGGGCAATGAGCAGTTCTTC. The encoded protein is CASSQDPLMGNEQFF.

The gene calls are TRBV5-1 and TRBJ1-4; 11 bases line up with TRBD1. CDR1 is SGHRS, CDR2 YFSETQ, per germline. This CDR3 has 16 residues. Trimming cost V 4 bases and J 8 bases; bases outside gene matches: 10. The CDR3 DNA reads as TGCGCCAGCAGCCTCGGACAGGGGGCTAGTTTAGAAAAACTGTTTTTT. Amino acids: CASSLGQGASLEKLFF.

This clone appeared once. This sequence joins TRBV19 and TRBJ1-3; D perhaps matches TRBD1 (6 bases). The CDR3 loop spans 17 amino acids. The germline V gene has CDR1 LNHDA and CDR2 SQIVND (reference sequence). V gave up 3 bases and J gave up 0 bases, with 15 bases separating them. CDR3 in amino acids: CASSILGQSNSGNTIYF. The CDR3 region has the DNA TGTGCCAGTAGTATTTTGGGACAAAGTAACTCTGGAAACACCATATATTTT.

This clone was recorded many times. This chain links TRBV14 with TRBJ1-1; 10 nucleotides align to TRBD1. V was pared by 0 bases and J by 2 bases, with 15 bases of the junction left unmatched. Germline CDR1 SGHDN, CDR2 FVKESK. The CDR3 covers 20 residues. The CDR3, as DNA: TGTGCCAGCAGCCAAGATCAAAGGGACAGGGGTTTAATCTTAAACACTGAAGCTTTCTTT. Protein product: CASSQDQRDRGLILNTEAFF. The full variable domain, completed using reference TRBV14 and TRBJ1-1, is EAGVTQFPSHSVIEKGQTVTLRCDPISGHDNLYWYRRVMGKEIKFLLHFVKESKQDESGMPNNRFLAERTGGTYSTLKVQPAELEDSGVYFCASSQDQRDRGLILNTEAFFGQGTRLTVV.

V is TRBV25-1 and J is TRBJ1-6, with 7 positions matching TRBD1. V was pared by 6 bases and J by 7 bases, with 6 bases of the junction left unmatched. Germline V gives CDR1 MGHDK, CDR2 SYGVNS. This CDR3 has 14 amino acids. The CDR3 sequence: CASRNRGENSPLHF. CDR3 nucleotides: TGTGCCAGCAGAAACAGGGGCGAAAATTCACCCCTCCACTTT.

CDR3 sequence (DNA): TGTGCCAGCTCCCGGGGACAGTTCTCCTATAATTCACCCCTCCACTTT. Amino acids: CASSRGQFSYNSPLHF. The rearrangement links TRBV18 to TRBJ1-6, with TRBD1 matching 7 bases. The CDR3 has 16 residues. Looked up from germline, CDR1 is KGHSH and CDR2 is LQKENI. V gave up 6 bases and J gave up 0 bases; unmatched junction bases: 5.

The J gene is TRBJ1-1, the V gene TRBV5-6, with TRBD1 identical over 9 bases. Unmatched junction bases numbered 8, after V lost 4 bases and J lost 10 bases. The CDR3 contains 13 residues. Germline lookup yields CDR1 SGHDT and CDR2 YYEEEE. The CDR3 here is CASSPGQGKAAFF. The DNA of the CDR3 is TGTGCCAGCAGCCCTGGACAGGGGAAGGCAGCTTTCTTT.

The chain couples TRBV7-9 to TRBJ2-1; D is possibly TRBD1 (6 bases). Trimming left V 5 bases short and J 7 bases short, with 15 bases between. This CDR3 has 14 amino acids. Germline V gives CDR1 SEHNR, CDR2 FQNEAQ (reference sequence). The CDR3 spells CASSTGTGSNEQFF. CDR3 nucleotide sequence: TGTGCCAGCAGCACCGGCACAGGGTCAAATGAGCAGTTCTTC.